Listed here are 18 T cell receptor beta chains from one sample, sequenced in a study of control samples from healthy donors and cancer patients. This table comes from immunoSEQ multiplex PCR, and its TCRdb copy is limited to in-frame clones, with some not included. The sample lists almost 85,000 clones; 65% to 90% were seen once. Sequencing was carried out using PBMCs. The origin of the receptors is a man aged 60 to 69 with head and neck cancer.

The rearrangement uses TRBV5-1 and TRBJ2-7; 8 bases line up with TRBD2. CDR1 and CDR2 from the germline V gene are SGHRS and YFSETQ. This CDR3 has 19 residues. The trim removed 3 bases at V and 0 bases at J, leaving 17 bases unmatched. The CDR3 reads CASSSLGPVSGVSSYEQYF. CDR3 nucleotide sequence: TGCGCCAGCAGCTCCCTTGGTCCCGTTAGCGGGGTTAGCTCCTACGAGCAGTACTTC.

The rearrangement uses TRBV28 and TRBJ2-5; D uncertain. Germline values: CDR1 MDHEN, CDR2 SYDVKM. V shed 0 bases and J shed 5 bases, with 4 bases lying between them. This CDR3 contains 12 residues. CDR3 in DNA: TGTGCCAGCAGTTTATGGGGGGAGACCCAGTACTTC. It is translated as CASSLWGETQYF. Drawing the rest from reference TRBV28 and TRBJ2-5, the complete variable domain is DVKVTQSSRYLVKRTGEKVFLECVQDMDHENMFWYRQDPGLGLRLIYFSYDVKMKEKGDIPEGYSVSREKKERFSLILESASTNQTSMYLCASSLWGETQYFGPGTRLLVL.

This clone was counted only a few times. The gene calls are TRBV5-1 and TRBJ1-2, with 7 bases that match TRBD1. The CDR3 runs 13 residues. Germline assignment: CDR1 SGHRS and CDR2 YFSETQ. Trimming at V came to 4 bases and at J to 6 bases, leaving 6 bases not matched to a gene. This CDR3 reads CASSGTRGDGYTF. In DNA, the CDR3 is TGCGCCAGCAGCGGAACCAGGGGGGATGGCTACACCTTC.

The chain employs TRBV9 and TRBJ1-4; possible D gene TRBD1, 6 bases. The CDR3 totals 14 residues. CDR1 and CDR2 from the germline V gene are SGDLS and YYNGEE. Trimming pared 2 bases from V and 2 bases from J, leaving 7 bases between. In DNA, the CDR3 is TGTGCCAGCAGCGTGGGGGCGACTAATGAAAAACTGTTTTTT. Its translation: CASSVGATNEKLFF.

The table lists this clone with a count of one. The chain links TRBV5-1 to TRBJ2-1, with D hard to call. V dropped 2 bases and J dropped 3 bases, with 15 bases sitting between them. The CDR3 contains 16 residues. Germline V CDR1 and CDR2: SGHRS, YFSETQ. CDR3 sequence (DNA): TGCGCCAGCAGCTTAAGTGGCCCTTCTAGCTACAATGAGCAGTTCTTC. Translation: CASSLSGPSSYNEQFF.

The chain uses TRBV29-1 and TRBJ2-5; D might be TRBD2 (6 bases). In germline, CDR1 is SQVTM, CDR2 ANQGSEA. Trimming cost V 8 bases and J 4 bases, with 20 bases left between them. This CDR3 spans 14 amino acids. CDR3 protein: CSSNKEGLGETQYF. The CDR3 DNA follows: TGCAGCTCGAACAAGGAGGGGTTGGGAGAGACCCAGTACTTC.

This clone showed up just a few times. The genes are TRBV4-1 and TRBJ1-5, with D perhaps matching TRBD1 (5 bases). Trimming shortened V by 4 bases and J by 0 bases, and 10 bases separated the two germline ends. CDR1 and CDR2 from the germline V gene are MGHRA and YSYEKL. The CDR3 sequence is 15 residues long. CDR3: CASSPGGFSNQPQHF. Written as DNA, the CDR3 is TGCGCCAGCAGCCCGGGGGGGTTTAGCAATCAGCCCCAGCATTTT.

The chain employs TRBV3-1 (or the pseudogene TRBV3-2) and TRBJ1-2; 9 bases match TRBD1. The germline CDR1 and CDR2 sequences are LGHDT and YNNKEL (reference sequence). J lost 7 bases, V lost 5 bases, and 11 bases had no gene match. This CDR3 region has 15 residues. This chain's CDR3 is CASSVQGARSRGYTF. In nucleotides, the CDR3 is TGTGCCAGCAGCGTACAGGGGGCGCGTAGTCGTGGCTACACCTTC.

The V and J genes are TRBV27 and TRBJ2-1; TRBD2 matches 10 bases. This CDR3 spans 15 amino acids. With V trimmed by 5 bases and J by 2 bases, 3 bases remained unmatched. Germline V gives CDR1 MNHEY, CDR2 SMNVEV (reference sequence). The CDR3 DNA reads TGTGCCAGCAGTATTACTAGCGGGGCCTACAATGAGCAGTTCTTC. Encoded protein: CASSITSGAYNEQFF.

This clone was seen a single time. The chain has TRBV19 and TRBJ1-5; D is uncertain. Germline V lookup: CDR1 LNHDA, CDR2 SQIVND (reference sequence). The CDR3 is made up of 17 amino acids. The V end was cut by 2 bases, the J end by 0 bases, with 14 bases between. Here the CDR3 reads CASSIRAQLNSNQPQHF. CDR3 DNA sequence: TGTGCCAGTAGTATAAGGGCGCAGCTAAATAGCAATCAGCCCCAGCATTTT.

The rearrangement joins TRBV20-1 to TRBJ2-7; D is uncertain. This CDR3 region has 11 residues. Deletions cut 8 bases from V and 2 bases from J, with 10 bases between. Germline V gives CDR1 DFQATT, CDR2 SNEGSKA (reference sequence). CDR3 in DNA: TGCAGTATAATCAAGGCCTACGAGCAGTACTTC. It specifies CSIIKAYEQYF.

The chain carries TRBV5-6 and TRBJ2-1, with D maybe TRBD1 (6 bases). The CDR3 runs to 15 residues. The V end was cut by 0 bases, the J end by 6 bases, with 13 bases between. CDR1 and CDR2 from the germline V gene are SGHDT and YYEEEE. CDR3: CASSLVGGALNEQFF. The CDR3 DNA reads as TGTGCCAGCAGCTTGGTTGGGGGCGCGCTCAATGAGCAGTTCTTC. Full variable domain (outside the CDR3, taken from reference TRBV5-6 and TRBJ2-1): DAGVTQSPTHLIKTRGQQVTLRCSPKSGHDTVSWYQQALGQGPQFIFQYYEEEERQRGNFPDRFSGHQFPNYSSELNVNALLLGDSALYLCASSLVGGALNEQFFGPGTRLTVL.

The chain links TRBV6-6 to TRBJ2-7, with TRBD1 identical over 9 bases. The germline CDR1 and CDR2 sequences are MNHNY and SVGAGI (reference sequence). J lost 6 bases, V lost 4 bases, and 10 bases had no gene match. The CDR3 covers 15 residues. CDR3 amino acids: CASSSPADRGGEQYF. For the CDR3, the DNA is TGTGCCAGCAGTTCCCCCGCTGACAGGGGGGGCGAGCAGTACTTC.

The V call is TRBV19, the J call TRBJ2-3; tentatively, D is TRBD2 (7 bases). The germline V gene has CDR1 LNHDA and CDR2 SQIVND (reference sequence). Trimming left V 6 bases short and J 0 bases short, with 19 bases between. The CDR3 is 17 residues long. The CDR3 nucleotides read TGTGCCAGTAGGGACCCCCGGGGAGGGGGTAGCACAGATACGCAGTATTTT. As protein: CASRDPRGGGSTDTQYF.

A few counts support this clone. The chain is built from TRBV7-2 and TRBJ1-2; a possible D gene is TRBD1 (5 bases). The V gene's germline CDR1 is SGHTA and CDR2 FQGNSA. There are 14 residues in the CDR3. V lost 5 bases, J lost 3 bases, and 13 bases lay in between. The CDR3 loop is CASSPPGGYYGYTF. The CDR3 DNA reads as TGTGCCAGCAGCCCCCCTGGGGGATACTATGGCTACACCTTC.

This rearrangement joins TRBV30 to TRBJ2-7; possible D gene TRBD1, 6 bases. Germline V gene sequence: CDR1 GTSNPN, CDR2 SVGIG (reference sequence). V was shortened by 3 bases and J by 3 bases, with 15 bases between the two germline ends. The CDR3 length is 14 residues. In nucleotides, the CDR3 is TGTGCCTGGAGCCCTTTTGGACAGTACTACGAGCAGTACTTC. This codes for CAWSPFGQYYEQYF.

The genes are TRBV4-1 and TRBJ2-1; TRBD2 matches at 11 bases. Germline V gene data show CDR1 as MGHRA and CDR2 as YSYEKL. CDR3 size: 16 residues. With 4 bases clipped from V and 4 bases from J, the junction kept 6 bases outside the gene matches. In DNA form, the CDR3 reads TGCGCCAGCAGCCTCCATAGCGGGAGGGAATACAATGAGCAGTTCTTC. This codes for CASSLHSGREYNEQFF.

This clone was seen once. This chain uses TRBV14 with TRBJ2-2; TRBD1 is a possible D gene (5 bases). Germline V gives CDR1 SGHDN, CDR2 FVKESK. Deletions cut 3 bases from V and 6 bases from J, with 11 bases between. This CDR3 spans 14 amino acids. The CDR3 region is CASSQVRGSGELFF. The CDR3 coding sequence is TGTGCCAGCAGCCAGGTTAGGGGATCCGGGGAGCTGTTTTTT.